Below, 18 T cell receptor beta chains from the same sample are listed, as sequenced in a study of shared clonotypes between healthy human individuals. This table comes from immunoSEQ multiplex PCR, and its TCRdb copy is limited to in-frame clones, with some not included. The sample lists roughly 2.5 million clones, approximately 92% occurring once. Sequenced: naive CD4+ T cells sorted from blood. The sample's subset: CD45RA+ positively selected. Receptors originate from a man between 18 and 29 years old in good health.

This chain connects TRBV5-5 to TRBJ2-7, with D possibly being TRBD2 (6 bases). The germline V gene encodes CDR1 SGHKS and CDR2 YYEKEE (reference sequence). This CDR3 is built from 15 residues. Trimming stripped 5 bases from V and 4 bases from J, with 19 bases between. The CDR3 nucleotides are TGTGCCAGCAGTTCCCCGGGACTCTTACCTTACGAGCAGTACTTC. As protein: CASSSPGLLPYEQYF.

This sequence joins TRBV28 and TRBJ1-2, with D hard to call. The germline gives CDR1 MDHEN, CDR2 SYDVKM. This CDR3 region has 14 residues. Trimming took off 3 bases at V and 2 bases at J, with 10 bases between the two ends. CDR3 protein: CASSLSWGNYGYTF. DNA of the CDR3: TGTGCCAGCAGTTTGAGTTGGGGAAACTATGGCTACACCTTC.

This chain joins TRBV30 and TRBJ1-5; D is undetermined. CDR3 length: 16 amino acids. Germline V CDR1 and CDR2: GTSNPN, SVGIG (reference sequence). The V and J ends lost 0 bases and 3 bases respectively, with 15 bases between them. The DNA for the CDR3 is TGTGCCTGGAGTGTAATAGGAGGGCCGAACAATCAGCCCCAGCATTTT. Encoded protein: CAWSVIGGPNNQPQHF.

The rearrangement links TRBV30 to TRBJ1-2, with D maybe TRBD1 (6 bases). The CDR3 contains 16 residues. The V end lost 2 bases, the J end lost 7 bases, and 23 bases lay between the germline ends. CDR1 and CDR2 (germline): GTSNPN, SVGIG (reference sequence). As DNA, the CDR3 is TGTGCCTGGAGTTCTTCACAGGGACCCCATCGAGGTGGCTACACCTTC. It codes for CAWSSSQGPHRGGYTF.

Turning to this clone: A much larger clone differs from this one at a single base, so this may be a read error. This sequence joins TRBV2 and TRBJ2-7; D remains ambiguous. The CDR3 length is 12 residues. The germline CDR1 and CDR2 sequences are SNHLY and FYNNEI. V shed 7 bases and J shed 0 bases, with 7 bases lying between them. The CDR3 is CASIPSSYEQYF. The DNA of the CDR3 is TGTGCCAGCATCCCGAGCTCCTACGAGCAGTACTTC. Full variable domain (remainder filled in from reference TRBV2 and TRBJ2-7): EPEVTQTPSHQVTQMGQEVILRCVPISNHLYFYWYRQILGQKVEFLVSFYNNEISEKSEIFDDQFSVERPDGSNFTLKIRSTKLEDSAMYFCASIPSSYEQYFGPGTRLTVT.

Notes on this clone: Other DNA sequences within the sample encode an identical CDR3. The rearrangement links TRBV18 to TRBJ2-2; 10 nucleotides line up with TRBD1. Germline CDR1 reads KGHSH; CDR2 reads LQKENI. The J segment lost 3 bases and the V segment lost 3 bases, leaving 1 base of the junction unmatched. This CDR3 spans 15 amino acids. DNA of the CDR3: TGTGCCAGCTCACCGGACAGGGGGTACACCGGGGAGCTGTTTTTT. Protein: CASSPDRGYTGELFF.

This clone has only one observation. V and J are TRBV19 and TRBJ2-5; D gene unclear. Germline V gives CDR1 LNHDA, CDR2 SQIVND (reference sequence). This CDR3 comprises 15 residues. V was pared by 7 bases and J by 5 bases, with 20 bases between. The CDR3 loop reads CASTMSWSLMETQYF. CDR3 in DNA: TGTGCCAGTACCATGAGTTGGTCCCTGATGGAGACCCAGTACTTC.

This clone was counted a few times. The chain is built from TRBV5-6 and TRBJ2-7; the match to TRBD2 covers 11 bases. The germline CDR1 and CDR2 sequences are SGHDT and YYEEEE. The CDR3 is 15 amino acids. The trim removed 0 bases at V and 4 bases at J, leaving 3 bases unmatched. CDR3 nucleotides: TGTGCCAGCAGCTTGGGACTAGCGGGAATATACGAGCAGTACTTC. Protein: CASSLGLAGIYEQYF.

The V call is TRBV11-2, the J call TRBJ2-7; D might be TRBD1 or TRBD2, each matching 6 bases. CDR1 is SGHAT, CDR2 FQNNGV, per germline. This CDR3 comprises 15 residues. Deletions cut 0 bases from V and 1 base from J, with 10 bases between. DNA for the CDR3: TGTGCCAGCAGCTTAGACCGGGGGCGGTCCTACGAGCAGTACTTC. Its protein is CASSLDRGRSYEQYF.

The V and J genes are TRBV7-3 and TRBJ2-3; TRBD2 agrees at 8 bases. Unmatched junction bases numbered 9, after V lost 2 bases and J lost 5 bases. CDR3 length: 16 amino acids. CDR1 and CDR2 from the germline V gene are SGHTA and FQGTGA. In DNA, the CDR3 is TGTGCCAGCAGCTTAGCGGGGGGCCTGGAGGTAGATACGCAGTATTTT. This sequence encodes CASSLAGGLEVDTQYF.

The V call is TRBV5-1, the J call TRBJ2-1; 7 bases agree with TRBD1. Trimming cost V 4 bases and J 0 bases; bases outside gene matches: 13. The CDR3 consists of 18 residues. Germline loops: CDR1 SGHRS, CDR2 YFSETQ. Here the CDR3 reads CASSLISPGQSSYNEQFF. CDR3 DNA sequence: TGCGCCAGCAGCCTAATTTCACCGGGACAGAGCTCCTACAATGAGCAGTTCTTC.

The chain combines TRBV9 with TRBJ1-4; D is perhaps TRBD1 (5 bases). Germline V CDR1 and CDR2: SGDLS, YYNGEE. Trimming stripped 3 bases from V and 4 bases from J, with 22 bases between. The CDR3 contains 18 residues. CDR3 DNA: TGTGCCAGCAGCGCGTCCTTTACAGGTGGAGTCCTTAATGAAAAACTGTTTTTT. It is translated as CASSASFTGGVLNEKLFF.

Only a few counts were recorded for this clone. In the same sample, other DNA sequences code for this CDR3. The genes are TRBV2 and TRBJ1-1; unclear D gene. CDR1 is SNHLY and CDR2 is FYNNEI in the germline V gene. Trimming removed 1 base from V and 2 bases from J, with 5 bases in between. This CDR3 has 13 residues. In nucleotides, the CDR3 is TGTGCCAGCAGTGAAGGGGCCAACACTGAAGCTTTCTTT. Amino acid sequence: CASSEGANTEAFF.

The chain couples TRBV6-5 to TRBJ2-3, with a weak D call TRBD2 (5 bases). The CDR3 totals 13 residues. CDR1 is MNHEY and CDR2 is SVGAGI in the germline V gene. V gave up 6 bases and J gave up 6 bases, with 13 bases separating them. The CDR3 loop is CASSRGSGDTQYF. CDR3 sequence (DNA): TGTGCCAGCAGCCGAGGGTCGGGGGATACGCAGTATTTT.

The V and J genes are TRBV19 and TRBJ1-5; possible D gene TRBD1, 5 bases. Trimming shortened V by 2 bases and J by 7 bases, and 18 bases separated the two germline ends. CDR3 size: 16 residues. Germline V CDR1 and CDR2: LNHDA, SQIVND (reference sequence). CDR3 sequence: CASSISVTVGKQPQHF. CDR3 bases: TGTGCCAGTAGTATATCAGTGACAGTAGGGAAACAGCCCCAGCATTTT.

The V call is TRBV6-5, the J call TRBJ1-2; D is possibly TRBD1 (6 bases). Germline loops: CDR1 MNHEY, CDR2 SVGAGI. Trimming stripped 2 bases from V and 7 bases from J, with 14 bases between. The CDR3 has 14 residues. The CDR3: CASSYVGGQGGYTF. CDR3 nucleotide sequence: TGTGCCAGCAGTTACGTCGGGGGGCAGGGTGGCTACACCTTC.

This clone was counted a single time. The gene calls are TRBV10-3 and TRBJ1-1, with D possibly matching TRBD1 (5 bases). The CDR3 runs 15 residues. CDR1 is ENHRY, CDR2 SYGVKD, per germline. V dropped 6 bases and J dropped 0 bases, with 14 bases sitting between them. The CDR3 bases are TGTGCCATCAGCGAAAGGGGACCCATGAACACTGAAGCTTTCTTT. Its protein is CAISERGPMNTEAFF.

V and J are TRBV5-1 and TRBJ1-3; 7 bases fit TRBD1. Germline V gives CDR1 SGHRS, CDR2 YFSETQ. V lost 3 bases and J lost 0; bases outside the gene matches: 9. This CDR3 region has 17 residues. The CDR3 coding sequence is TGCGCCAGCAGCTCCGGTCAACAGGGGAGCTCTGGAAACACCATATATTTT. Protein: CASSSGQQGSSGNTIYF. The full variable domain, rest sourced from reference TRBV5-1 and TRBJ1-3, is KAGVTQTPRYLIKTRGQQVTLSCSPISGHRSVSWYQQTPGQGLQFLFEYFSETQRNKGNFPGRFSGRQFSNSRSEMNVSTLELGDSALYLCASSSGQQGSSGNTIYFGEGSWLTVV.